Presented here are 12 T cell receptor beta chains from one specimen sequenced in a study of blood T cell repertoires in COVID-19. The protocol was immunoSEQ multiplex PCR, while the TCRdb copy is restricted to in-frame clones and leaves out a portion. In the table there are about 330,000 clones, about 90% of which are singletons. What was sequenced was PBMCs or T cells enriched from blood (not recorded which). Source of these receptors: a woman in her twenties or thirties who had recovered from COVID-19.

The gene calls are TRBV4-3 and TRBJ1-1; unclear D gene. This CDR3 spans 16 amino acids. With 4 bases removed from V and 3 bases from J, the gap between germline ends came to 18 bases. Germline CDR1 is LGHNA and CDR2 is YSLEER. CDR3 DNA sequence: TGCGCCAGCAGCCGTTATAGAAATGTGGAGGACACTGAAGCTTTCTTT. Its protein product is CASSRYRNVEDTEAFF.

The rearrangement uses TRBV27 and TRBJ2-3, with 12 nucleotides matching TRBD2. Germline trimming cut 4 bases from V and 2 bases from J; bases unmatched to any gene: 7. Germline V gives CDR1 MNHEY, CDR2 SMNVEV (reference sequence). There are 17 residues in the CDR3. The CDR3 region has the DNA TGTGCCAGCAGTTCCCGAACTAGCGGGGGGATCACAGATACGCAGTATTTT. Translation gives CASSSRTSGGITDTQYF.

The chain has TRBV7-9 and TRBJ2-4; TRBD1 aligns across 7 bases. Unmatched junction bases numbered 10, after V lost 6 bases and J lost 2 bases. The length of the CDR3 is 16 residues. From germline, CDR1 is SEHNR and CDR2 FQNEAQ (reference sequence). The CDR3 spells CASSIGQGVTKNIQYF. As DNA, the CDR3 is TGTGCCAGCAGTATCGGTCAGGGGGTAACCAAAAACATTCAGTACTTC.

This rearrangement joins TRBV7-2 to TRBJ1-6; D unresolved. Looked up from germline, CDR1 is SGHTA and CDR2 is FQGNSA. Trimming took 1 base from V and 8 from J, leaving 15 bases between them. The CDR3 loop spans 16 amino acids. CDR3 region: CASSLVAPSRDSPLHF. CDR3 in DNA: TGTGCCAGCAGCTTAGTCGCCCCATCCCGCGATTCACCCCTCCACTTT.

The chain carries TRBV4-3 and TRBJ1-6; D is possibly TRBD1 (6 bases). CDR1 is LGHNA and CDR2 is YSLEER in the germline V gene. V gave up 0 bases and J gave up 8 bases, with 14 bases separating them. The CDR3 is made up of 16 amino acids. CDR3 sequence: CASSQDEGQVYSPLHF. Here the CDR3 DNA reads TGCGCCAGCAGCCAAGACGAGGGACAAGTGTATTCACCCCTCCACTTT.

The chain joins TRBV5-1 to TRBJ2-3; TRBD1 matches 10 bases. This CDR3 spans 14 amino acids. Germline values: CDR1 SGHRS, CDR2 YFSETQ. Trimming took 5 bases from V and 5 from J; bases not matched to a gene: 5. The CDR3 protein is CASRRTGGVDTQYF. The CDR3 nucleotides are TGCGCCAGCAGGAGGACAGGGGGGGTAGATACGCAGTATTTT.

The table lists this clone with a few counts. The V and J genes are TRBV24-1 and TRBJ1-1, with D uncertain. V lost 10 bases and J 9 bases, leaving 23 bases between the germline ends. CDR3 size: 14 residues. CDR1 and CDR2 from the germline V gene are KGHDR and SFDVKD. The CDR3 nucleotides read TGTGCCACTCCCCCGATATTCCGGTGCGCAAAAGCTTTCTTT. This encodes CATPPIFRCAKAFF.

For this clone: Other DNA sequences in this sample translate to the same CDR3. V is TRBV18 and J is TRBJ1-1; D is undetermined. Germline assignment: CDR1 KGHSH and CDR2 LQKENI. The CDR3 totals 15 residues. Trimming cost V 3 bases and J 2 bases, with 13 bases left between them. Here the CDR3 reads CASSPPTVTNTEAFF. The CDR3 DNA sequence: TGTGCCAGCTCACCCCCTACAGTTACTAACACTGAAGCTTTCTTT.

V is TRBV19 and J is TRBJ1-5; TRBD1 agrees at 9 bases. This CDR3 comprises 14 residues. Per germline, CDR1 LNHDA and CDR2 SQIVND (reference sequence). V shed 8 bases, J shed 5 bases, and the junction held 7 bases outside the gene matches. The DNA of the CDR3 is TGTGCCAGTTCAGACAGGGGGATCTATCAGCCCCAGCATTTT. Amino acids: CASSDRGIYQPQHF.

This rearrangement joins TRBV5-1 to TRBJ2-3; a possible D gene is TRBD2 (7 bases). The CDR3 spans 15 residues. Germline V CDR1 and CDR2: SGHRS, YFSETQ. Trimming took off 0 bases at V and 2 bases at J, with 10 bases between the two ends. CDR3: CASSLAGGHTDTQYF. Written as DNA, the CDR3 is TGCGCCAGCAGCTTGGCCGGGGGGCACACAGATACGCAGTATTTT.

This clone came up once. CDR3 bases: TGTGCCAGCATCGGACAGGGGGACTACTATGGCTACACCTTC. Encoded protein: CASIGQGDYYGYTF. V usage is TRBV6-5 and J usage is TRBJ1-2, with 10 positions matching TRBD1. The CDR3 is 14 residues long. The germline gives CDR1 MNHEY, CDR2 SVGAGI. With 7 bases clipped from V and 3 bases from J, the junction kept 5 bases outside the gene matches.

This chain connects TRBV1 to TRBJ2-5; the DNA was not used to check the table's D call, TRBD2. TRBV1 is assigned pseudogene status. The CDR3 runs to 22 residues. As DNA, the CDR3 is TGCACCAGCAGCCGATGCCCCCCCCTGCGGGGGGGCTCCTTGGGCTCACAGGAGACCCAGTACTTC. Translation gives CTSSRCPPLRGGSLGSQETQYF.